The table lists the clone carrying this T cell receptor beta chain with a count of one. Healthy HIV-negative adults with no recent acute infections or vaccinations were recruited as donors. The source of the sample is a study of shared clonotypes between healthy human individuals. Overall study context: Three plates each covered CD4 naive and memory; CD8 naive two, CD8 memory one.

At deep level, the assay was performed. Using immunoSEQ multiplex PCR, the repertoire was profiled, and TCRdb retains in-frame clones only, with some absent. The repertoire holds 2 million to 2.5 million clones, with almost 96% as singletons. The germline gives CDR1 SGHAT, CDR2 FQDESV (reference sequence). This CDR3 has 16 amino acids. V shed 4 bases and J 1 base; nucleotides not matched to a gene: 9. The TCR originated in a young man in good health. The rearrangement uses TRBV11-1 and TRBJ2-5, with TRBD2 identical over 7 bases. The sample consisted of naive CD4+ T cells sorted from blood. Subset defined: CD45RA+ positively selected. In nucleotides, the CDR3 is TGTGCCAGCAGCTCCCCTAGCGGCTCCCTCCAAGAGACCCAGTACTTC. This encodes CASSSPSGSLQETQYF.